What follows describes a single TCR beta chain. Its antigen is not known. The data were taken from a study of early T cells in non-severe SARS-CoV-2 infection. As for the study in general: Chains were unpaired, as sequencing was done on bulk RNA from unsorted whole blood.

Overall study findings and caveats: There was a bias toward anti-spike CD8 responses in VDJdb matching, which missed private and CD4 specificities.

Individual cDNA molecules were tagged with unique molecular identifiers. TCRdb reprocessed the 5' RACE reads with MiXCR, giving one entry per CDR3 protein. The sample has about 42,000 distinct CDR3 sequences, approximately 7.1% seen once. Material for sequencing was whole blood. The sequence was collected from an adult who was a healthcare worker with PCR-confirmed SARS-CoV-2 infection or an uninfected control (not recorded which).

CDR3 DNA sequence: TGCAGTGCGGAGGCTAGCGGGGGGCTCTACGAGCAGTACTTC. Protein product: CSAEASGGLYEQYF. The chain uses TRBV20-1 and TRBJ2-7; 11 nucleotides match TRBD2. The CDR3 spans 14 residues. J was trimmed by 3 bases and V by 6 bases; bases with no gene match: 7. Looked up from germline, CDR1 is DFQATT and CDR2 is SNEGSKA (reference sequence).